This T cell receptor (beta chain) was recorded in a study of vaccination effects on CD4 cells after COVID-19. Points from the study as a whole: Sampling in the study covered few convalescent patients and included no early post-infection timepoints.

The table came from immunoSEQ multiplex PCR; TCRdb's copy has only in-frame clones and leaves some out. The table shows around 30,000 clones, with approximately 70% occurring only once. V gave up 1 base and J gave up 3 bases, with 4 bases separating them. Germline CDR1 reads DFQATT; CDR2 reads SNEGSKA (reference sequence). There are 11 residues in the CDR3. This clone was counted between two and nine times. Its target is not known. Peptide-pool stimulation followed by sequencing identified expanded antigen-specific CD4+ clonotypes in the ViraFEST assay. A 10-day culture period preceded the isolation of CD4+ T cells. The cohort was immunized with two doses of either the BNT162b2 or mRNA-1273 vaccine. Negative nucleocapsid antibody tests before and after vaccination confirmed no previous SARS-CoV-2 infection. The researchers cultured 1.5 million to 2.5 million PBMC per well with 9.5 to 10 IU/ml IL-2 and around 9.5 ug/ml peptides. Cultures had half their medium replaced with IL-2 medium on days 3 and 7.

The sequence came from a human donor who received a COVID-19 vaccine. The rearrangement joins TRBV20-1 to TRBJ2-7; the D is unclear. Sequenced here: CD4+ T cells from PBMCs cultured with HCoV-229E spike peptides, sampled after COVID-19 vaccination. The CDR3 region is CSARGDYEQYF. The CDR3 DNA reads as TGCAGTGCTAGAGGGGACTACGAGCAGTACTTC.